These 8 T cell receptor beta chains were all obtained from the same sample, sequenced in a study of T cells in Graves' hyperthyroidism and ophthalmopathy. RNA transcripts gave rise to amplified TCR beta CDR3 regions. TCR CDR3 underwent first-round RT-PCR with the HTBI primer set. TCRdb used MiXCR to reprocess the multiplex PCR reads, holding one entry per CDR3 protein. Of approximately 400,000 distinct CDR3 sequences detected, 11% to 15% appear once; the ten largest clones hold 25% to 30%. The sequencing input was blood. Receptors originate from a man in his fifties or sixties with Graves' ophthalmopathy.

This clonotype turned up a few times. In DNA form, the CDR3 reads TGTGCCAGCAGCCCGGGACTAGACCCAACCTACGAGCAGTACTTC. Encoded protein: CASSPGLDPTYEQYF. J is TRBJ2-7 and V is TRBV28; 8 nucleotides align to TRBD2. The CDR3 contains 15 residues. J was trimmed by 2 bases and V by 6 bases; bases with no gene match: 9. Germline loops: CDR1 MDHEN, CDR2 SYDVKM.

This clonotype has at least ten counts. V usage is TRBV18 and J usage is TRBJ1-5; TRBD1 agrees at 9 bases. The CDR3 extends over 16 amino acids. The germline gives CDR1 KGHSH, CDR2 LQKENI. Losses at the gene ends were 4 bases for V and 6 bases for J; bases not matched to a gene: 10. CDR3 nucleotide sequence: TGTGCCAGCTCACTCGCCGGGACAGGGAATCGTCAGCCCCAGCATTTT. Protein product: CASSLAGTGNRQPQHF.

This clonotype showed up many times. This chain's CDR3 is CAAGVGRGTQYF. The CDR3 nucleotides are TGTGCCGCGGGAGTGGGCCGCGGTACGCAGTATTTT. The chain couples TRBV19 to TRBJ2-3, with 7 bases matching TRBD2. V lost 11 bases and J lost 8; bases outside the gene matches: 10. The CDR3 covers 12 residues. Germline lookup yields CDR1 LNHDA and CDR2 SQIVND (reference sequence).

This rearrangement joins TRBV3-1 to TRBJ2-5, with 9 bases that match TRBD1. The junction had 3 bases not matched to a gene; V was cut back by 3 bases and J by 4 bases. This CDR3 has 14 amino acids. Germline CDR1 LGHDT, CDR2 YNNKEL (reference sequence). The chain's CDR3 is CASSQGTGRETQYF. CDR3 nucleotide sequence: TGTGCCAGCAGCCAGGGGACAGGGCGAGAGACCCAGTACTTC.

This clonotype was seen a handful of times. This may stem from a read error, because a much larger clone lies one nucleotide away. For the CDR3, the DNA is TGCAGTGCTAGTTTCGGGGCTTCAAACTCCGAGCAGTACTTC. Its protein product is CSASFGASNSEQYF. The rearrangement joins TRBV20-1 to TRBJ2-7; perhaps D is TRBD1 or TRBD2 (5 bases each). The V and J ends lost 3 bases and 6 bases respectively, with 18 bases between them. This CDR3 region has 14 residues. The germline V gene has CDR1 DFQATT and CDR2 SNEGSKA (reference sequence).

This clonotype was recorded a few times. This chain links TRBV20-1 with TRBJ2-3; TRBD2 matches 11 bases. Germline CDR1 and CDR2: DFQATT and SNEGSKA (reference sequence). V shed 3 bases, J shed 0 bases, and the junction held 11 bases outside the gene matches. The CDR3 covers 18 residues. The CDR3 is CSASRGVAGGPSTDTQYF. The CDR3 coding sequence is TGCAGTGCTAGCCGGGGGGTAGCGGGAGGGCCAAGCACAGATACGCAGTATTTT.

Note on this clonotype: A much larger clone sits a single nucleotide away, making a read error possible. The chain carries TRBV18 and TRBJ2-6; D is perhaps TRBD1 (6 bases). Germline-derived CDR1 and CDR2 are KGHSH and LQKENI. The CDR3 consists of 16 residues. The CDR3 DNA is TGTGCCAGCTCACCACGACAGGCCTCTGGGGCCAACGTCCCGACTTTC. Its protein product is CASSPRQASGANVPTF. The variable domain in full, with the rest retrieved from reference TRBV18 and TRBJ2-6, is NAGVMQNPRHLVRRRGQEARLRCSPMKGHSHVYWYRQLPEEGLKFMVYLQKENIIDESGMPKERFSAEFPKEGPSILRIQQVVRGDSAAYFCASSPRQASGANVPTFGAGSRLTVL.

The chain recombines TRBV4-1 with TRBJ2-7; possibly TRBD1 for D (6 bases). This CDR3 contains 15 residues. V was pared by 1 base and J by 3 bases, with 13 bases between. Germline CDR1 is MGHRA and CDR2 is YSYEKL. Written as DNA, the CDR3 is TGCGCCAGCAGCCAAGTGGTGTCAGGGGACTACGAGCAGTACTTC. This gives the protein CASSQVVSGDYEQYF.